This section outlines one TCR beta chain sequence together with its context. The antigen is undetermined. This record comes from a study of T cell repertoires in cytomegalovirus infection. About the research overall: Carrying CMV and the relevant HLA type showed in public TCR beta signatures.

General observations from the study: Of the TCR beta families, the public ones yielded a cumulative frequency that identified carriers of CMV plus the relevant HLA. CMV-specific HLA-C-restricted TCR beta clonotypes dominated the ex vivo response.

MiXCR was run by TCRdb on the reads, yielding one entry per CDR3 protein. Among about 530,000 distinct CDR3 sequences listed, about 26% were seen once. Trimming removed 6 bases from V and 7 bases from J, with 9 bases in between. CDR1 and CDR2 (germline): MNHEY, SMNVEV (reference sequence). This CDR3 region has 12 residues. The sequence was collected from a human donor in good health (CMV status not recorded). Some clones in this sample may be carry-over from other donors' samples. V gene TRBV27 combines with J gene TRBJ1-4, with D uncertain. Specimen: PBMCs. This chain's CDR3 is CASRGVGEKLFF. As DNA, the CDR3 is TGTGCCAGCAGGGGAGTTGGTGAAAAACTGTTTTTT.